This is a list of T cell receptor beta chains from one sample in a study of T cell responses to AZD1222 COVID-19 vaccine. The table came from immunoSEQ multiplex PCR; TCRdb's copy has only in-frame clones and leaves some out. The table shows about 150,000 clones, with 90% to 95% occurring only once. This material consisted of peripheral blood, taken 28 days after the second AZD1222 dose. Receptor source: an adult who received the AZD1222 COVID-19 vaccine. CDR3s include the opening cysteine and the closing phenylalanine or tryptophan. The order of the fields is CDR3 protein, CDR3 DNA, V gene, clone size, D gene, J gene. The D gene is left open where the match is weak. The size field is filled for only some rows; it gives once, few, many or a size class.

CDR3: CASSLGQRALGHMNTEAFF; DNA: TGCGCCAGCAGCTTGGGACAGCGCGCCCTTGGTCATATGAACACTGAAGCTTTCTTT; V: TRBV5-1; size: NA; D: NA; J: TRBJ1-1
CDR3: CASSSGQGSTDTQYF; DNA: TGCGCCAGCAGCTCCGGACAGGGGAGCACAGATACGCAGTATTTT; V: TRBV5-1; size: NA; D: TRBD1; J: TRBJ2-3
CDR3: CASSYSSSSYTF; DNA: TGTGCCAGCAGTTACTCGAGTTCCAGCTACACCTTC; V: TRBV6-6; size: NA; D: NA; J: TRBJ1-2
CDR3: CASSGTGDTGELFF; DNA: TGTGCCAGCAGTGGGACAGGGGACACCGGGGAGCTGTTTTTT; V: TRBV6-4; size: NA; D: TRBD1; J: TRBJ2-2
CDR3: CASSETGSRGSLYNEQFF; DNA: TGTGCCAGCAGTGAAACGGGTTCCCGAGGGTCCCTTTACAATGAGCAGTTCTTC; V: TRBV6-1; size: NA; D: NA; J: TRBJ2-1
CDR3: CASSQSVGQYEQYF; DNA: TGTGCCAGCAGCCAATCGGTGGGACAATACGAGCAGTACTTC; V: TRBV16; size: once; D: NA; J: TRBJ2-7
CDR3: CASSSVLGFTYEQYF; DNA: TGTGCCAGCAGCTCCGTCCTGGGTTTCACTTACGAGCAGTACTTC; V: TRBV7-2; size: NA; D: NA; J: TRBJ2-7
CDR3: CASSQSTGSQPQHF; DNA: TGTGCCAGCAGCCAGTCGACAGGGTCGCAGCCCCAGCATTTT; V: TRBV3-1/TRBV3-2; size: NA; D: TRBD1; J: TRBJ1-5
CDR3: CASSELLGNTEAFF; DNA: TGTGCCAGCAGTGAATTGCTAGGAAACACTGAAGCTTTCTTT; V: TRBV6-1; size: NA; D: NA; J: TRBJ1-1
CDR3: CASSGTHGRATDTQYF; DNA: TGTGCCAGCAGCGGGACCCACGGGAGGGCGACAGATACGCAGTATTTT; V: TRBV9; size: NA; D: TRBD2; J: TRBJ2-3
CDR3: CASSLSKTENTEAFF; DNA: TGTGCCAGCAGCTTATCCAAGACAGAGAACACTGAAGCTTTCTTT; V: TRBV7-3; size: NA; D: NA; J: TRBJ1-1
CDR3: CASSSHRGGYTF; DNA: TGTGCCAGCAGTTCACACAGGGGTGGCTACACCTTC; V: TRBV27; size: NA; D: TRBD1; J: TRBJ1-2
CDR3: CASSLAVSVQINSPLHF; DNA: TGCGCCAGCAGCTTGGCTGTGTCGGTCCAGATTAATTCACCCCTCCACTTT; V: TRBV5-1; size: NA; D: NA; J: TRBJ1-6
CDR3: CASSPSYEQYF; DNA: TGTGCCAGCAGCCCCTCCTACGAGCAGTACTTC; V: TRBV2; size: NA; D: NA; J: TRBJ2-7
CDR3: CASSPGQGGSNEQFF; DNA: TGTGCCAGCAGCCCTGGACAGGGGGGCTCCAATGAGCAGTTCTTC; V: TRBV11-3; size: few; D: TRBD1; J: TRBJ2-1
CDR3: CASSFKRGSSTEAFF; DNA: TGTGCCAGCAGCTTTAAGAGGGGATCGAGCACTGAAGCTTTCTTT; V: TRBV5-4; size: NA; D: NA; J: TRBJ1-1
CDR3: CASSFRTPDYEQYF; DNA: TGCGCCAGCAGCTTTCGGACTCCAGACTACGAGCAGTACTTC; V: TRBV5-1; size: NA; D: NA; J: TRBJ2-7
CDR3: CATSEWGEQFF; DNA: TGTGCCACCAGTGAGTGGGGCGAGCAGTTCTTC; V: TRBV24-1; size: NA; D: NA; J: TRBJ2-1
CDR3: CASSQGGVYYGYTF; DNA: TGTGCCAGCAGCCAAGGAGGGGTCTACTATGGCTACACCTTC; V: TRBV3-1/TRBV3-2; size: NA; D: NA; J: TRBJ1-2
CDR3: CASRPTGRGSYNEQFF; DNA: TGTGCCAGCAGACCAACAGGACGAGGCTCCTACAATGAGCAGTTCTTC; V: TRBV7-2; size: NA; D: NA; J: TRBJ2-1
CDR3: CASDFLAGGPNEQFF; DNA: TGTGCCAGCGACTTTTTAGCGGGAGGGCCTAATGAGCAGTTCTTC; V: TRBV18; size: NA; D: TRBD2; J: TRBJ2-1
CDR3: CASSYSNRDYGYTF; DNA: TGTGCCAGCAGTTACTCGAACAGGGACTATGGCTACACCTTC; V: TRBV6-5; size: NA; D: NA; J: TRBJ1-2
CDR3: CAWIPGLAGGSPPLSSYNEQFF; DNA: TGTGCCTGGATCCCGGGACTAGCGGGGGGCTCTCCTCCTTTGAGCTCCTACAATGAGCAGTTCTTC; V: TRBV30; size: NA; D: TRBD2; J: TRBJ2-1
CDR3: CASSRQGSSYNSPLHF; DNA: TGCGCCAGCAGTCGACAGGGCAGCTCCTATAATTCACCCCTCCACTTT; V: TRBV5-1; size: NA; D: TRBD1; J: TRBJ1-6
CDR3: CASSIDDRRGTEAFF; DNA: TGTGCCAGTAGTATAGATGACCGCCGGGGCACTGAAGCTTTCTTT; V: TRBV19; size: few; D: NA; J: TRBJ1-1
CDR3: CASSSRDYQTYEQYF; DNA: TGTGCCAGCAGCTCCCGGGACTACCAGACCTACGAGCAGTACTTC; V: TRBV7-9; size: NA; D: TRBD2; J: TRBJ2-7